The 29 T cell receptor beta chains reported below all come from one sample, sequenced in a study of cytomegalovirus exposure and HLA in healthy donors. It was with 60 Vbeta and 13 Jbeta primers that the PCR ran. The protocol was immunoSEQ multiplex PCR, while the TCRdb copy is restricted to in-frame clones and leaves out a portion. Among roughly 200,000 clones listed, roughly 80% were seen once. Sequencing was done on a sample of PBMCs. Receptors were obtained from a woman younger than 45 in good health and CMV-seropositive.

The chain recombines TRBV18 with TRBJ2-5; D might be TRBD1 (5 bases). Germline V gives CDR1 KGHSH, CDR2 LQKENI. The germline V and J ends were trimmed by 3 bases and 2 bases, with 10 bases remaining between them. This CDR3 has 14 amino acids. In nucleotides, the CDR3 is TGTGCCAGCTCACCGATAGACAGTCAAGAGACCCAGTACTTC. This encodes CASSPIDSQETQYF.

CDR3 in DNA: TGTGCCAGCAGCCGGGGGACAGGGGGCACTGAAGCTTTCTTT. Its translation: CASSRGTGGTEAFF. The V and J genes are TRBV7-2 and TRBJ1-1, with TRBD1 matching over 11 bases. From germline, CDR1 is SGHTA and CDR2 FQGNSA. The CDR3 contains 14 residues. The trim removed 5 bases at V and 4 bases at J, leaving 3 bases unmatched.

On this clone itself: The same CDR3 arises from other DNA sequences in this sample as well. This chain uses TRBV7-9 with TRBJ1-1, with 7 bases identical to TRBD1. Germline CDR1 SEHNR, CDR2 FQNEAQ (reference sequence). The V segment lost 5 bases and the J segment 4 bases; nucleotides outside the gene matches: 4. The CDR3 is 13 residues long. The CDR3 DNA follows: TGTGCCAGCAGCCTACAGGGGTCCACTGAAGCTTTCTTT. Protein sequence: CASSLQGSTEAFF. The full variable domain, in which reference TRBV7-9 and TRBJ1-1 provide the parts outside the CDR3, is DTGVSQNPRHKITKRGQNVTFRCDPISEHNRLYWYRQTLGQGPEFLTYFQNEAQLEKSRLLSDRFSAERPKGSFSTLEIQRTEQGDSAMYLCASSLQGSTEAFFGQGTRLTVV.

This clone was picked up one time. This CDR3 is CASSLVGTGAYNEQFF. DNA of the CDR3: TGTGCCAGCAGCTTAGTCGGTACAGGTGCCTACAATGAGCAGTTCTTC. The gene calls are TRBV7-2 and TRBJ2-1, with TRBD1 as a possible D gene (5 bases). Germline V gene sequence: CDR1 SGHTA, CDR2 FQGNSA. V dropped 1 base and J dropped 2 bases, with 12 bases sitting between them. The CDR3 loop spans 16 amino acids.

The rearrangement links TRBV28 to TRBJ2-3; no definite D call. Trimming removed 6 bases from V and 3 bases from J, with 4 bases in between. The CDR3 has 11 residues. CDR1 is MDHEN, CDR2 SYDVKM, per germline. The CDR3: CASRRTDTQYF. DNA for the CDR3: TGTGCCAGCAGGCGGACAGATACGCAGTATTTT.

The sample holds one count of this clone. This sample includes further DNA sequences coding for the same CDR3. The chain links TRBV25-1 to TRBJ1-1; 7 bases align to TRBD1. This CDR3 spans 13 amino acids. Unmatched junction bases numbered 3, after V lost 6 bases and J lost 2 bases. Per germline, CDR1 MGHDK and CDR2 SYGVNS. The CDR3: CASSRQGNTEAFF. The CDR3 DNA is TGTGCCAGCAGCCGACAGGGAAACACTGAAGCTTTCTTT.

The V call is TRBV28, the J call TRBJ1-2; no reliable D call. This CDR3 comprises 12 residues. In germline, CDR1 is MDHEN, CDR2 SYDVKM. Deletions cut 8 bases from V and 1 base from J, with 8 bases between. The CDR3 bases are TGTGCCAGCTACGGGATTAACTATGGCTACACCTTC. Translated: CASYGINYGYTF.

On this clone itself: The sample has other DNA sequences that encode this CDR3 too. The chain carries TRBV7-9 and TRBJ2-5; 8 positions agree with TRBD1. Germline V gives CDR1 SEHNR, CDR2 FQNEAQ (reference sequence). The CDR3 has 13 residues. V was clipped by 3 bases and J by 5 bases; unmatched bases: 2. CDR3: CASSLRTGETQYF. Written as DNA, the CDR3 is TGTGCCAGCAGCTTGAGGACAGGGGAGACCCAGTACTTC.

This clone was detected only a few times. This likely comes from a read error, as the CDR3 has no conserved phenylalanine or tryptophan at its end. No DNA is shown, since the ends of the CDR3 on it are uncertain; the CDR3 is the one TCRdb lists. V and J are TRBV7-9 and TRBJ1-1; the table's D call of TRBD1 was not tested on the DNA. Germline CDR1 reads SEHNR; CDR2 reads FQNEAQ (reference sequence). From its first to its last residue, the CDR3 has 12 amino acids. CDR3 region: CASSQDREVNVK.

The chain combines TRBV7-2 with TRBJ1-5; D gene uncertain. This CDR3 is built from 12 residues. Germline V CDR1 and CDR2: SGHTA, FQGNSA. V was cut by 5 bases and J by 9 bases, with 11 bases left in between. The CDR3 protein is CASSLGGRPQHF. The CDR3 nucleotides are TGTGCCAGCAGCCTCGGAGGGAGGCCCCAGCATTTT.

The chain combines TRBV28 with TRBJ1-5; 8 positions agree with TRBD1. V dropped 8 bases and J dropped 7; count of bases not matched to a gene: 7. This CDR3 comprises 13 residues. From germline, CDR1 is MDHEN and CDR2 SYDVKM. CDR3 loop: CASGTGPKQPQHF. CDR3 nucleotide sequence: TGTGCCAGCGGGACAGGACCCAAACAGCCCCAGCATTTT.

This clone was picked up a small number of times. This chain links TRBV6-5 with TRBJ1-2; 7 bases agree with TRBD1. Germline CDR1 and CDR2: MNHEY and SVGAGI. V lost 2 bases and J lost 8; bases outside the gene matches: 8. This CDR3 region has 14 residues. CDR3 protein: CASSYGAGGRGYTF. The CDR3 DNA sequence: TGTGCCAGCAGTTACGGGGCAGGGGGGAGAGGCTACACCTTC.

V usage is TRBV7-9 and J usage is TRBJ1-4, with no clear D. CDR1 is SEHNR, CDR2 FQNEAQ, per germline (reference sequence). Trimming took 1 base from V and 7 from J, leaving 7 bases between them. The CDR3 runs 13 residues. The CDR3 DNA reads TGTGCCAGCAGCTTAGGGGCTCTTGAAAAACTGTTTTTT. It yields the protein CASSLGALEKLFF.

The genes are TRBV9 and TRBJ1-2, with 9 bases identical to TRBD1. In germline, CDR1 is SGDLS, CDR2 YYNGEE. This CDR3 is 16 amino acids long. V trimming: 3 bases; J trimming: 4 bases; junction bases outside the gene matches: 10. The CDR3 reads CASSARTGDVFYGYTF. Written as DNA, the CDR3 is TGTGCCAGCAGCGCGAGGACAGGGGACGTATTCTATGGCTACACCTTC.

V usage is TRBV7-3 and J usage is TRBJ2-3, with D unclear. V dropped 2 bases and J dropped 0 bases, with 12 bases sitting between them. There are 16 residues in the CDR3. Germline V CDR1 and CDR2: SGHTA, FQGTGA. The CDR3 DNA sequence: TGTGCCAGCAGCTTAGGCGGTAGCCGTAGCACAGATACGCAGTATTTT. It is translated as CASSLGGSRSTDTQYF. Together with reference TRBV7-3 and TRBJ2-3, the CDR3 gives the full variable domain: GAGVSQTPSNKVTEKGKYVELRCDPISGHTALYWYRQSLGQGPEFLIYFQGTGAADDSGLPNDRFFAVRPEGSVSTLKIQRTERGDSAVYLCASSLGGSRSTDTQYFGPGTRLTVL.

This chain links TRBV9 with TRBJ2-3; tentative D call: TRBD1 (6 bases). Germline loops: CDR1 SGDLS, CDR2 YYNGEE. The length of the CDR3 is 16 residues. V dropped 0 bases and J dropped 2 bases, with 13 bases sitting between them. The DNA of the CDR3 is TGTGCCAGCAGCGTAGAGAGGGACACACACACAGATACGCAGTATTTT. It specifies CASSVERDTHTDTQYF.

The sample holds a few counts of this clone. The V gene is TRBV6-1, the J gene TRBJ1-4; a weak D match, TRBD1 (6 bases). CDR3 length: 15 residues. Germline V gene data show CDR1 as MNHNS and CDR2 as SASEGT. Trimming left V 7 bases short and J 3 bases short, with 15 bases between. In DNA form, the CDR3 reads TGTGCCAGCAACTCGGAGGGGGGGTCTAATGAAAAACTGTTTTTT. It yields the protein CASNSEGGSNEKLFF.

The chain uses TRBV6-1 and TRBJ1-1; possible D gene TRBD1, 5 bases. Trimming pared 9 bases from V and 6 bases from J, leaving 14 bases between. The CDR3 runs 12 residues. Germline V gene data show CDR1 as MNHNS and CDR2 as SASEGT. In DNA form, the CDR3 reads TGTGCCAGTTTAGGGGTCCCGGCTGAAGCTTTCTTT. It encodes CASLGVPAEAFF.

The chain links TRBV28 to TRBJ1-2; no firm D call. This CDR3 is built from 15 residues. Trimming removed 5 bases at V and 6 bases at J, with 19 bases between. Germline lookup yields CDR1 MDHEN and CDR2 SYDVKM. The DNA of the CDR3 is TGTGCCAGCAGTCGACTTTCGATGGCGGGCCATGGCTACACCTTC. Amino acids: CASSRLSMAGHGYTF.

V and J are TRBV29-1 and TRBJ1-1, with D perhaps TRBD1 (6 bases). There are 13 residues in the CDR3. Germline V gene lookup returns CDR1 SQVTM and CDR2 ANQGSEA. V lost 6 bases, J lost 3 bases, and 14 bases lay in between. In nucleotides, the CDR3 is TGCAGCGTGGACAGATTTCTGGACACTGAAGCTTTCTTT. This codes for CSVDRFLDTEAFF. Based on the CDR3 plus reference TRBV29-1 and TRBJ1-1, the full variable domain is SAVISQKPSRDICQRGTSLTIQCQVDSQVTMMFWYRQQPGQSLTLIATANQGSEATYESGFVIDKFPISRPNLTFSTLTVSNMSPEDSSIYLCSVDRFLDTEAFFGQGTRLTVV.

This chain connects TRBV18 to TRBJ1-5; D is possibly TRBD1 (5 bases). The CDR3 has 14 residues. V was pared by 3 bases and J by 6 bases, with 12 bases between. The V gene's germline CDR1 is KGHSH and CDR2 LQKENI. The CDR3 sequence: CASSPTGGIQPQHF. Written as DNA, the CDR3 is TGTGCCAGCTCACCCACGGGGGGAATTCAGCCCCAGCATTTT.

The chain is built from TRBV27 and TRBJ2-2; a possible D gene is TRBD2 (6 bases). The CDR3 runs 15 residues. CDR1 is MNHEY and CDR2 is SMNVEV in the germline V gene (reference sequence). V was cut by 6 bases and J by 5 bases, with 16 bases left in between. The CDR3 nucleotides are TGTGCCAGCAGCCGTCCGTGGGGAGGAACCGGGGAGCTGTTTTTT. Protein product: CASSRPWGGTGELFF.

V and J are TRBV19 and TRBJ2-5, with D perhaps matching TRBD2 (5 bases). The CDR3 has 15 residues. Germline values: CDR1 LNHDA, CDR2 SQIVND (reference sequence). V shed 5 bases and J shed 7 bases, with 20 bases lying between them. In DNA form, the CDR3 reads TGTGCCAGTAGTCCAGCCCCCCGGGGATTAGGGACCCAGTACTTC. This translates into CASSPAPRGLGTQYF.

The sample holds a few counts of this clone. J is TRBJ1-1 and V is TRBV28, with D unresolved. CDR3 length: 12 residues. Trimming pared 6 bases from V and 4 bases from J, leaving 9 bases between. From germline, CDR1 is MDHEN and CDR2 SYDVKM. The CDR3 coding sequence is TGTGCCAGCAGCCCCGGCGGCACTGAAGCTTTCTTT. This sequence encodes CASSPGGTEAFF.

V is TRBV5-1 and J is TRBJ2-7, with no clear D. The CDR3 is made up of 15 amino acids. The germline V gene has CDR1 SGHRS and CDR2 YFSETQ. Trimming took off 0 bases at V and 4 bases at J, with 14 bases between the two ends. CDR3 region: CASSLVPGPPYEQYF. CDR3 sequence (DNA): TGCGCCAGCAGCTTGGTACCTGGGCCCCCTTACGAGCAGTACTTC.

The sample holds one count of this clone. J is TRBJ2-5 and V is TRBV23-1; 8 bases match TRBD1. TRBV23-1 is placed among ORFs of uncertain function. This CDR3 has 18 residues. J was trimmed by 2 bases and V by 2 bases; bases with no gene match: 13. The CDR3 nucleotides read TGCGCCAGCAGTCAACAAGGACAGGGTCCGGGTTGGCAAGAGACCCAGTACTTC. Its translation is CASSQQGQGPGWQETQYF.

The V call is TRBV27, the J call TRBJ1-3, with D hard to call. Per germline, CDR1 MNHEY and CDR2 SMNVEV (reference sequence). V shed 6 bases and J shed 1 base, with 10 bases lying between them. The CDR3 extends over 14 amino acids. CDR3 in amino acids: CASSSPNSGNTIYF. Written as DNA, the CDR3 is TGTGCCAGCAGCTCCCCTAATTCTGGAAACACCATATATTTT.

This chain joins TRBV10-1 and TRBJ1-5; D ambiguous. V was trimmed by 7 bases and J by 2 bases, leaving 18 bases between them. CDR1 is WNHNN and CDR2 is SYGVQD in the germline V gene (reference sequence). The CDR3 runs to 16 residues. The chain's CDR3 is CASKIEKRVRNQPQHF. CDR3 DNA sequence: TGCGCCAGCAAAATAGAGAAGAGGGTACGCAATCAGCCCCAGCATTTT.

The chain employs TRBV30 and TRBJ2-3; TRBD2 matches 7 bases. The CDR3 is made up of 14 amino acids. With 4 bases clipped from V and 2 bases from J, the junction kept 6 bases outside the gene matches. The germline V gene has CDR1 GTSNPN and CDR2 SVGIG (reference sequence). CDR3 residues: CAWTSGTNTDTQYF. The CDR3 coding sequence is TGTGCCTGGACGTCTGGGACTAACACAGATACGCAGTATTTT. Full variable domain (missing parts from reference TRBV30 and TRBJ2-3): SQTIHQWPATLVQPVGSPLSLECTVEGTSNPNLYWYRQAAGRGLQLLFYSVGIGQISSEVPQNLSASRPQDRQFILSSKKLLLSDSGFYLCAWTSGTNTDTQYFGPGTRLTVL.